This T cell receptor (beta chain) came from a study of blood T cells in healthy people across ages. Combining a sample-barcoded 5' primer with a J-beta primer mix, a second PCR ran for roughly 7 to 11 cycles. Template switching added a 12-random-nucleotide identifier to every cDNA molecule. TCRdb re-called the 5' RACE reads through MiXCR, storing one row per CDR3 protein. The table includes roughly 1.5 million distinct CDR3 sequences, under 55% detected once. Findings and caveats of the study: Diversity figures based on one million T cells were deemed too low.

In the case of this clonotype: Its antigen remains unidentified.

Total RNA was isolated from each sample in quantities of at least 6 micrograms. The CDR3 loop spans 15 amino acids. Germline CDR1 reads DFQATT; CDR2 reads SNEGSKA (reference sequence). V was clipped by 7 bases and J by 4 bases, with 22 bases between them. The clonotype was recovered from a woman younger than 30 in good health. The chain is built from TRBV20-1 and TRBJ1-2; possible D gene TRBD1, 6 bases. Sequencing was done on a sample of blood. CDR3 region: CSVTTNRETSYGYTF. CDR3 in DNA: TGCAGTGTTACCACGAACAGGGAAACGAGCTATGGCTACACCTTC.